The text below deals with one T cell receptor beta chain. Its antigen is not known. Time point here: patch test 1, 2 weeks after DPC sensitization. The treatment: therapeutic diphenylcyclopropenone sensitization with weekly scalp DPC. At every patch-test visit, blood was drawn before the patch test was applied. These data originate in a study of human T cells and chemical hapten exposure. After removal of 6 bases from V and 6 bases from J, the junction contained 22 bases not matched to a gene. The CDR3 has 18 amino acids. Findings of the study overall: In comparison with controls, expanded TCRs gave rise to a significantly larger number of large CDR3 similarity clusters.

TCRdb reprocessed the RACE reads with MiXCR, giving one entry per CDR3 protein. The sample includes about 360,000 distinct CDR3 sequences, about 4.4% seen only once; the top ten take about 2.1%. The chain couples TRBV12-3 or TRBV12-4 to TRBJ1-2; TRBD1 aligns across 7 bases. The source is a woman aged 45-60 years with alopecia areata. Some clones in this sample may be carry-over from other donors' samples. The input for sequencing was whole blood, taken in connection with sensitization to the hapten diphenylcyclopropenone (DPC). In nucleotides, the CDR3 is TGTGCCAGCAGAGGGACAGTTAATTTGATCGGGCATGTAAATGGCTACACCTTC. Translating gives CASRGTVNLIGHVNGYTF.